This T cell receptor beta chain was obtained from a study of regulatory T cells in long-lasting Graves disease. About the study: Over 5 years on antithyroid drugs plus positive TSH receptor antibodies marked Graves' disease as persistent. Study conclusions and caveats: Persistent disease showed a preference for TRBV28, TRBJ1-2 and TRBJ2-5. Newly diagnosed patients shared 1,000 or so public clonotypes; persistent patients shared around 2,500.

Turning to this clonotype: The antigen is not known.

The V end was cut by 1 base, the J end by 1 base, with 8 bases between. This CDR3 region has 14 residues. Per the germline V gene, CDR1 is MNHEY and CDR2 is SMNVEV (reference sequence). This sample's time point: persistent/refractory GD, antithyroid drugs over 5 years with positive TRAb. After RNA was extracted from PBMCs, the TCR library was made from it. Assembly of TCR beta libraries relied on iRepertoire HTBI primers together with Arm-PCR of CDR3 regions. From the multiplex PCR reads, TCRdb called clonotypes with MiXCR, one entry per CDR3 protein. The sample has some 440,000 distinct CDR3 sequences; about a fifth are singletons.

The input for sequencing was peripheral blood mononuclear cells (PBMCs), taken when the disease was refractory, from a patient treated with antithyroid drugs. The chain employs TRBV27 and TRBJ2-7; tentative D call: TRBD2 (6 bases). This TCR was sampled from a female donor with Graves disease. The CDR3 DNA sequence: TGTGCCAGCAGTTTATGGGCGGGGTCCTACGAGCAGTACTTC. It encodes CASSLWAGSYEQYF.